This TCR beta chain was documented in a study of cytomegalovirus exposure and HLA in healthy donors (dated by TCRdb to about 2017). A note on the overall study: According to an earlier analysis of 587 of the donors, about 179 million T cells yielded roughly 110 million unique TCR beta sequences and 276 Gb of sequence data. Every repertoire in the discovery cohort had been generated on one and the same sequencing platform. The genetic ancestry cluster associated with self-reported Caucasian donors included 81% of the roughly 400 genotyped donors. An early release covering 550 to 700 HLA-typed donors comprised about 310 gigabases of sequencing data and roughly 86 million unique TCR sequences. A later analysis re-analyzed previously published TCR beta repertoires from approximately 670 donors and added high-resolution HLA genotyping to study TCR occurrence patterns. Alongside the repertoire data, information on donor age, sex, ethnicity and CMV serostatus was compiled. In an earlier analysis of more than 550 of the donors, high-throughput TCR beta sequencing was used to judge whether each TCR beta V gene segment behaved as functional or pseudogenic. Typing coverage differed by locus: A, B, C, DRB1 and DQB1 were typed in about 620-630 donors, DQA1 in about 500, DPA1 in around 600, and DPB1 in just under 480. In the later analysis, no new phenotypic data were used to find candidate immune exposures; instead, reliance was placed on TCR beta sequences and their occurrence across donors. Besides the first cohort of more than 650 subjects, a separate validation cohort made up of some 110 different subjects was used. The study aimed to test whether cataloging public T cell receptors could reveal signatures of past pathogen exposure. A later genetic analysis took genome-wide SNP genotypes for about three fifths of the roughly 700 donors and used that subset as a discovery cohort. The study used immunosequencing to profile the T cell repertoires of approximately 690 subjects and linked those repertoires to cytomegalovirus serostatus. Across 398 genotyped donors of the cohort, an average of about 220,000 unique TCR beta nucleotide sequences per donor were sequenced, and 15% to 20% of those sequences were non-productive. HLA typing included class I and class II loci at four-digit resolution. To predict cytomegalovirus infection status, the study brought together high-throughput TCR immunosequencing, statistical association of individual TCRs with disease status, and machine learning. Because of strong linkage in the cohort, roughly five DR-DQ haplotypes were treated as single units for association and clustering. Study-level results and caveats: At a false discovery rate of 0.05, a later analysis linked under 20,000 TCR beta sequences to specific HLA alleles. In a later analysis, most CMV-associated TCR beta chains were found to appear HLA-restricted, with HLA associations seemingly driven largely by CMV exposure. It was suggested by the authors that the approach could potentially be generalized to other disease states and immunological phenotypes. In a later analysis, TCR association rates were found to vary across HLA loci, with the most associated TCRs seen for DRB1 alleles and the fewest for HLA-C alleles. The only immune exposure information available for the cohort was CMV serostatus. The study gave a list of 150 to 200 TCR beta chains associated with cytomegalovirus. Cytomegalovirus status was reported to be diagnosed by the classifier with high specificity and sensitivity in both the original and validation cohorts. In a later genetic analysis, a missense DCLRE1C variant was associated with V-gene and J-gene trimming of TCR beta chains, and the association was replicated in an independent cohort. Approximately 18 rarely observed V segments, including chromosome 9 orphons, were excluded from the earlier analysis of several hundred of the donors because counts were too low. In an earlier analysis of about 550 of the donors, most TCR beta V segments were observed in productive rearrangements about 90% or about 30% of the time, broadly matching IMGT annotations. Roughly uniform sequencing depth across donors was assumed in presence/absence analyses, although this assumption may not hold. In vitro tests confirmed that a few of the cytomegalovirus-associated TCR beta chains recognize cytomegalovirus antigens. Some IMGT-functional V segments, including TRBV6-2 and TRBV6-3, could not be distinguished by the 87-base-pair reads and were therefore excluded. While some public TCRs were present in many individuals, most TCR sequences turned up only very rarely across donors. A further reported finding was that TCR beta sequences accurately predicted the HLA-A and HLA-B alleles for most subjects in the first cohort. HLA typing was unavailable for some donors at each locus, so association tests used only the typed subset. Compared with the approximately 600-donor mean, donors in an Asian-associated ancestry cluster had fewer N-insertions in productive TCRs, according to a later genetic analysis. A cluster of highly shared sequence variants was judged likely to be a technical artifact of the sequencing pipeline. In a later analysis, several top co-occurrence clusters were reported to appear linked to parvovirus B19, influenza, CMV and Epstein-Barr virus. In a later analysis, HLA-associated TCR beta chains showed more clonal expansion and lower generation probabilities than non-associated chains that were equally common. In this cohort, only TCR beta chains were sequenced, and detectable features were limited by the absence of alpha or paired-chain data. Strong co-occurrence of HLA alleles, especially DR and DQ, made assigning TCR associations to individual alleles difficult. Correlated functional status among segregating V segments might reflect linkage disequilibrium, but an unknown experimental factor could not be ruled out.

In total, approximately 700 healthy bone marrow donors made up the cohort. All cohort members were sampled while nominally healthy, although unrecorded immune exposures were likely present. The donor tested CMV seropositive and was one of the 289 seropositive cohort members. A peripheral blood sample was collected from each donor, and TCR beta sequencing was performed on peripheral blood mononuclear cells. Genomic DNA extraction from the blood cell samples was performed with the Qiagen DNeasy Blood Extraction Kit. The library relied on the immunoSEQ multiplex PCR assay. A mixture of 60 forward primers for TCR Vbeta segments and 13 reverse primers for TCR Jbeta segments was used in the multiplex PCR. A multiplex PCR assay on genomic DNA amplified the CDR3 region of rearranged TCR beta genes. The Illumina HiSeq System was used to sequence the amplified TCR beta libraries as 87-base-pair reads. On the authors' methods: A later analysis counted approximately 84 million unique TCR beta chains across the 666 repertoires, and 10 million to 12 million of these chains were shared by at least two donors. Raw reads were error-corrected and collapsed into unique sequences by a nearest-neighbor algorithm in which closely related sequences were merged to remove PCR and sequencing errors. V, D and J gene segments were assigned by aligning CDR3 sequences to IMGT reference sequences. For a sequence to be retained, a match of at least six nucleotides was required to both a V gene segment and a J gene segment. A rearrangement counted as productive if the CDR3 had no stop codons and remained in frame with V and J, and every other rearrangement counted as non-productive. CDR3 was defined by IMGT convention, running from the second conserved V-encoded cysteine to the conserved J-encoded phenylalanine. The earlier analysis of about 500 of the donors excluded sequences that lacked an unambiguous match to a single V gene segment. In an earlier analysis of 500 to 750 of the donors, V segments were called functional above 56.7% productive rearrangements and were called segregating when the between-donor standard deviation exceeded 5%. To diagnose cytomegalovirus status from the catalog of TCR beta chain sequences, a statistical classification framework was built. V and J gene assignment, in a later analysis, came from comparing TCR nucleotide sequences with IMGT/GENE-DB human TR gene sequences. Using the TCRdist pipeline, a later analysis assigned CDR3 sequences along with most-parsimonious VDJ recombination scenarios. In a later analysis, each TCR beta chain was defined by its CDR3 amino acid sequence together with its V-gene family, and reads lacking a unique V-gene family were excluded. A later analysis removed 550 to 650 highly shared, low-generation-probability nucleotide sequences to deal with suspected cross-contamination and a sequencing artifact. In a later analysis, a clonal expansion index for each public chain was calculated from normalized within-repertoire ranks of inferred template counts. In a later analysis, generation probabilities were computed with a VDJ recombination model fitted to out-of-frame rearrangements, and the resulting probabilities were checked against IGoR. In a later analysis, TCR-TCR, TCR-HLA and TCR-CMV co-occurrence was scored with hypergeometric tests, and a repertoire-size bias correction was applied to TCR pairs. To estimate false discovery rates, a later analysis permuted the HLA or CMV assignments 20 times. In a later analysis, co-occurring TCRs were grouped using DBSCAN, with TCRdist sequence similarity added in when clustering inside HLA-allele-positive subsets. For co-occurrence clustering, repertoires with fewer than 30,000 or more than 120,000 public chains were excluded, along with four to six repertoires with anomalous nucleotide sharing. Entries here come from immuneACCESS through TCRdb and include only in-frame sequences with V and J called. Some clones fail to appear in such tables; in the studies checked, an unresolved V gene covers under half of the shortfall, and the cause of the remainder is unknown. The DNA was the basis for D and trimming; V, J and clone size are from that table. This sample comprises about 190,000 clones, around four fifths of them detected only once. The biggest ten clones account for roughly 2.6% of the sample.

CDR1 and CDR2 were assigned from the germline V gene (reference sequence) as MNHNY and SVGAGI. Relative to germline, V is 5 bases shorter and J is 7 bases shorter, with 15 bases between their ends. Spanning cysteine to phenylalanine, the CDR3 consists of 13 amino acids. Of the read, only the CDR3 DNA is kept; its 39 bases are in frame from base 1. About this clone: Its specific antigen is unknown. The record has no base qualities; no much larger clone is one base away.

The sequence was obtained from a woman aged 50 to 60 in good health and CMV-seropositive. Material for sequencing was PBMCs. Recombination connected TRBV6-6 to TRBJ2-7; TRBD1 is possibly the D segment (7 matching bases). The CDR3 protein sequence reads: CASSLRGQLEQYF. The bases are TGTGCCAGCAGTCTGCGGGGACAGTTAGAGCAGTACTTC.